A single sample gave rise to the 14 T cell receptor beta chains below, sequenced in a study of a mutant IDH1 vaccine in newly diagnosed glioma. Antigen specificity for these receptors is unknown. As to time point: week 47, end of study. It was 300 ug of mutant IDH1 20-mer peptide that made up each vaccine dose, given with topical imiquimod. Generated by immunoSEQ multiplex PCR, the TCRdb table keeps only in-frame clones and is missing some. The sample lists over 45,000 clones, around three quarters seen once, with 5.3% in the top ten. Sample: PBMCs, taken from a glioma patient whose treatment included an IDH1 peptide vaccine. The receptors come from a man in his forties or fifties with glioma.

This chain uses TRBV18 with TRBJ2-3; maybe TRBD2 (5 bases). The CDR3 totals 17 residues. Between the trimmed V and J ends, which lost 0 bases and 1 base, there was a span of 14 bases. Germline V gene data show CDR1 as KGHSH and CDR2 as LQKENI. CDR3 in amino acids: CASSPPIGVLGTDTQYF. CDR3 DNA sequence: TGTGCCAGCTCACCACCGATCGGGGTTTTAGGCACAGATACGCAGTATTTT.

The chain recombines TRBV19 with TRBJ2-3; no firm D call. Trimming left V 6 bases short and J 4 bases short, with 8 bases between. This CDR3 spans 12 amino acids. Germline values: CDR1 LNHDA, CDR2 SQIVND (reference sequence). The CDR3 reads CASSQVADTQYF. The CDR3 DNA reads as TGTGCCAGTAGCCAAGTAGCAGATACGCAGTATTTT.

The chain links TRBV19 to TRBJ1-5; possible D gene TRBD1, 6 bases. The CDR3 sequence is 13 residues long. The V end lost 3 bases, the J end lost 7 bases, and 10 bases lay between the germline ends. Germline CDR1 reads LNHDA; CDR2 reads SQIVND (reference sequence). The CDR3 loop reads CASSIGRGQPQHF. CDR3 nucleotide sequence: TGTGCCAGTAGTATCGGCAGGGGACAGCCCCAGCATTTT.

This clone was picked up a small number of times. This chain joins TRBV4-1 and TRBJ1-5; TRBD1 matches 7 bases. Trimming removed 5 bases from V and 4 bases from J; junction bases left unmatched: 8. The CDR3 length is 15 residues. CDR1 and CDR2 (germline): MGHRA, YSYEKL. CDR3 bases: TGCGCCAGCAGCTCCCGGACAGGTGAGAATCAGCCCCAGCATTTT. It codes for CASSSRTGENQPQHF.

The sample holds a few counts of this clone. The V gene is TRBV7-9, the J gene TRBJ2-1, with 11 bases fitting TRBD1. In germline, CDR1 is SEHNR, CDR2 FQNEAQ (reference sequence). V shed 3 bases and J 7 bases; nucleotides not matched to a gene: 11. The CDR3 extends over 17 amino acids. The CDR3 DNA sequence: TGTGCCAGCAGCTTGGGGGGACAGGGGGTTTTATGGAATGAGCAGTTCTTC. It translates to CASSLGGQGVLWNEQFF.

V gene TRBV28 combines with J gene TRBJ2-7; D tentatively reads TRBD1 or TRBD2 (6 bases each). The germline V gene has CDR1 MDHEN and CDR2 SYDVKM. With 6 bases removed from V and 6 bases from J, the gap between germline ends came to 18 bases. CDR3 size: 14 residues. The CDR3 nucleotides read TGTGCCAGCAGACGCCAGGGGACTTCGAGCGAGCAGTACTTC. This encodes CASRRQGTSSEQYF.

The chain links TRBV7-2 to TRBJ2-7; the D is unclear. Looked up from germline, CDR1 is SGHTA and CDR2 is FQGNSA. This CDR3 region has 14 residues. Trimming shortened V by 5 bases and J by 1 base, and 12 bases separated the two germline ends. CDR3 nucleotide sequence: TGTGCCAGCAGCCCAGCCCCGGGTTCCTACGAGCAGTACTTC. Translating gives CASSPAPGSYEQYF.

This chain links TRBV9 with TRBJ2-2; no clear D. Germline loops: CDR1 SGDLS, CDR2 YYNGEE. CDR3 size: 14 residues. Trimming stripped 0 bases from V and 5 bases from J, with 8 bases between. This CDR3 reads CASSVGSGTGELFF. CDR3 bases: TGTGCCAGCAGCGTAGGGTCAGGTACCGGGGAGCTGTTTTTT. Filled out from reference TRBV9 and TRBJ2-2, the complete variable domain reads DSGVTQTPKHLITATGQRVTLRCSPRSGDLSVYWYQQSLDQGLQFLIQYYNGEERAKGNILERFSAQQFPDLHSELNLSSLELGDSALYFCASSVGSGTGELFFGEGSRLTVL.

The rearrangement uses TRBV9 and TRBJ1-3; TRBD1 might be the D (5 bases). CDR1 SGDLS and CDR2 YYNGEE come from the germline V gene. This CDR3 has 15 amino acids. V lost 5 bases and J 0 bases, leaving 12 bases between the germline ends. The CDR3 reads CASRGGPPSGNTIYF. The CDR3 DNA is TGTGCCAGCAGGGGGGGACCGCCCTCTGGAAACACCATATATTTT.

The V call is TRBV28, the J call TRBJ1-1; D possibly corresponds to TRBD1 (6 bases). Per the germline V gene, CDR1 is MDHEN and CDR2 is SYDVKM. CDR3 length equals 13 residues. Trimming removed 8 bases at V and 1 base at J, with 11 bases between. This CDR3 reads CASQGPQNTEAFF. The CDR3 bases are TGTGCCAGCCAGGGGCCTCAGAACACTGAAGCTTTCTTT.

This clone was observed a few times. The chain combines TRBV7-2 with TRBJ2-6; TRBD2 aligns across 9 bases. The CDR3 contains 18 residues. V lost 1 base and J lost 0; bases outside the gene matches: 4. Germline loops: CDR1 SGHTA, CDR2 FQGNSA. The CDR3 region is CASSLGLAGPSGANVLTF. CDR3 in DNA: TGTGCCAGCAGCTTAGGGCTAGCGGGGCCCTCTGGGGCCAACGTCCTGACTTTC.

There are a few counts of this clone. This sequence joins TRBV18 and TRBJ2-7, with unresolved D. V was cut by 1 base and J by 6 bases, with 10 bases left in between. From germline, CDR1 is KGHSH and CDR2 LQKENI. There are 13 residues in the CDR3. The CDR3 loop reads CASSPQQSGEQYF. CDR3 in DNA: TGTGCCAGCTCACCACAACAGTCCGGCGAGCAGTACTTC.

This clone was observed a single time. The rearrangement uses TRBV29-1 and TRBJ1-1, with a possible D match to TRBD1 (5 bases). With 4 bases removed from V and 1 base from J, the gap between germline ends came to 10 bases. The CDR3 runs to 13 residues. The germline V gene encodes CDR1 SQVTM and CDR2 ANQGSEA. This chain's CDR3 is CSVGRDSNTEAFF. DNA for the CDR3: TGCAGCGTTGGCAGGGACTCGAACACTGAAGCTTTCTTT.

The rearrangement joins TRBV9 to TRBJ2-3, with no clear D. With 4 bases removed from V and 4 bases from J, the gap between germline ends came to 13 bases. Germline-derived CDR1 and CDR2 are SGDLS and YYNGEE. CDR3 size: 14 residues. DNA of the CDR3: TGTGCCAGCAGCAGCTATAGGGTGTCAGATACGCAGTATTTT. This codes for CASSSYRVSDTQYF.